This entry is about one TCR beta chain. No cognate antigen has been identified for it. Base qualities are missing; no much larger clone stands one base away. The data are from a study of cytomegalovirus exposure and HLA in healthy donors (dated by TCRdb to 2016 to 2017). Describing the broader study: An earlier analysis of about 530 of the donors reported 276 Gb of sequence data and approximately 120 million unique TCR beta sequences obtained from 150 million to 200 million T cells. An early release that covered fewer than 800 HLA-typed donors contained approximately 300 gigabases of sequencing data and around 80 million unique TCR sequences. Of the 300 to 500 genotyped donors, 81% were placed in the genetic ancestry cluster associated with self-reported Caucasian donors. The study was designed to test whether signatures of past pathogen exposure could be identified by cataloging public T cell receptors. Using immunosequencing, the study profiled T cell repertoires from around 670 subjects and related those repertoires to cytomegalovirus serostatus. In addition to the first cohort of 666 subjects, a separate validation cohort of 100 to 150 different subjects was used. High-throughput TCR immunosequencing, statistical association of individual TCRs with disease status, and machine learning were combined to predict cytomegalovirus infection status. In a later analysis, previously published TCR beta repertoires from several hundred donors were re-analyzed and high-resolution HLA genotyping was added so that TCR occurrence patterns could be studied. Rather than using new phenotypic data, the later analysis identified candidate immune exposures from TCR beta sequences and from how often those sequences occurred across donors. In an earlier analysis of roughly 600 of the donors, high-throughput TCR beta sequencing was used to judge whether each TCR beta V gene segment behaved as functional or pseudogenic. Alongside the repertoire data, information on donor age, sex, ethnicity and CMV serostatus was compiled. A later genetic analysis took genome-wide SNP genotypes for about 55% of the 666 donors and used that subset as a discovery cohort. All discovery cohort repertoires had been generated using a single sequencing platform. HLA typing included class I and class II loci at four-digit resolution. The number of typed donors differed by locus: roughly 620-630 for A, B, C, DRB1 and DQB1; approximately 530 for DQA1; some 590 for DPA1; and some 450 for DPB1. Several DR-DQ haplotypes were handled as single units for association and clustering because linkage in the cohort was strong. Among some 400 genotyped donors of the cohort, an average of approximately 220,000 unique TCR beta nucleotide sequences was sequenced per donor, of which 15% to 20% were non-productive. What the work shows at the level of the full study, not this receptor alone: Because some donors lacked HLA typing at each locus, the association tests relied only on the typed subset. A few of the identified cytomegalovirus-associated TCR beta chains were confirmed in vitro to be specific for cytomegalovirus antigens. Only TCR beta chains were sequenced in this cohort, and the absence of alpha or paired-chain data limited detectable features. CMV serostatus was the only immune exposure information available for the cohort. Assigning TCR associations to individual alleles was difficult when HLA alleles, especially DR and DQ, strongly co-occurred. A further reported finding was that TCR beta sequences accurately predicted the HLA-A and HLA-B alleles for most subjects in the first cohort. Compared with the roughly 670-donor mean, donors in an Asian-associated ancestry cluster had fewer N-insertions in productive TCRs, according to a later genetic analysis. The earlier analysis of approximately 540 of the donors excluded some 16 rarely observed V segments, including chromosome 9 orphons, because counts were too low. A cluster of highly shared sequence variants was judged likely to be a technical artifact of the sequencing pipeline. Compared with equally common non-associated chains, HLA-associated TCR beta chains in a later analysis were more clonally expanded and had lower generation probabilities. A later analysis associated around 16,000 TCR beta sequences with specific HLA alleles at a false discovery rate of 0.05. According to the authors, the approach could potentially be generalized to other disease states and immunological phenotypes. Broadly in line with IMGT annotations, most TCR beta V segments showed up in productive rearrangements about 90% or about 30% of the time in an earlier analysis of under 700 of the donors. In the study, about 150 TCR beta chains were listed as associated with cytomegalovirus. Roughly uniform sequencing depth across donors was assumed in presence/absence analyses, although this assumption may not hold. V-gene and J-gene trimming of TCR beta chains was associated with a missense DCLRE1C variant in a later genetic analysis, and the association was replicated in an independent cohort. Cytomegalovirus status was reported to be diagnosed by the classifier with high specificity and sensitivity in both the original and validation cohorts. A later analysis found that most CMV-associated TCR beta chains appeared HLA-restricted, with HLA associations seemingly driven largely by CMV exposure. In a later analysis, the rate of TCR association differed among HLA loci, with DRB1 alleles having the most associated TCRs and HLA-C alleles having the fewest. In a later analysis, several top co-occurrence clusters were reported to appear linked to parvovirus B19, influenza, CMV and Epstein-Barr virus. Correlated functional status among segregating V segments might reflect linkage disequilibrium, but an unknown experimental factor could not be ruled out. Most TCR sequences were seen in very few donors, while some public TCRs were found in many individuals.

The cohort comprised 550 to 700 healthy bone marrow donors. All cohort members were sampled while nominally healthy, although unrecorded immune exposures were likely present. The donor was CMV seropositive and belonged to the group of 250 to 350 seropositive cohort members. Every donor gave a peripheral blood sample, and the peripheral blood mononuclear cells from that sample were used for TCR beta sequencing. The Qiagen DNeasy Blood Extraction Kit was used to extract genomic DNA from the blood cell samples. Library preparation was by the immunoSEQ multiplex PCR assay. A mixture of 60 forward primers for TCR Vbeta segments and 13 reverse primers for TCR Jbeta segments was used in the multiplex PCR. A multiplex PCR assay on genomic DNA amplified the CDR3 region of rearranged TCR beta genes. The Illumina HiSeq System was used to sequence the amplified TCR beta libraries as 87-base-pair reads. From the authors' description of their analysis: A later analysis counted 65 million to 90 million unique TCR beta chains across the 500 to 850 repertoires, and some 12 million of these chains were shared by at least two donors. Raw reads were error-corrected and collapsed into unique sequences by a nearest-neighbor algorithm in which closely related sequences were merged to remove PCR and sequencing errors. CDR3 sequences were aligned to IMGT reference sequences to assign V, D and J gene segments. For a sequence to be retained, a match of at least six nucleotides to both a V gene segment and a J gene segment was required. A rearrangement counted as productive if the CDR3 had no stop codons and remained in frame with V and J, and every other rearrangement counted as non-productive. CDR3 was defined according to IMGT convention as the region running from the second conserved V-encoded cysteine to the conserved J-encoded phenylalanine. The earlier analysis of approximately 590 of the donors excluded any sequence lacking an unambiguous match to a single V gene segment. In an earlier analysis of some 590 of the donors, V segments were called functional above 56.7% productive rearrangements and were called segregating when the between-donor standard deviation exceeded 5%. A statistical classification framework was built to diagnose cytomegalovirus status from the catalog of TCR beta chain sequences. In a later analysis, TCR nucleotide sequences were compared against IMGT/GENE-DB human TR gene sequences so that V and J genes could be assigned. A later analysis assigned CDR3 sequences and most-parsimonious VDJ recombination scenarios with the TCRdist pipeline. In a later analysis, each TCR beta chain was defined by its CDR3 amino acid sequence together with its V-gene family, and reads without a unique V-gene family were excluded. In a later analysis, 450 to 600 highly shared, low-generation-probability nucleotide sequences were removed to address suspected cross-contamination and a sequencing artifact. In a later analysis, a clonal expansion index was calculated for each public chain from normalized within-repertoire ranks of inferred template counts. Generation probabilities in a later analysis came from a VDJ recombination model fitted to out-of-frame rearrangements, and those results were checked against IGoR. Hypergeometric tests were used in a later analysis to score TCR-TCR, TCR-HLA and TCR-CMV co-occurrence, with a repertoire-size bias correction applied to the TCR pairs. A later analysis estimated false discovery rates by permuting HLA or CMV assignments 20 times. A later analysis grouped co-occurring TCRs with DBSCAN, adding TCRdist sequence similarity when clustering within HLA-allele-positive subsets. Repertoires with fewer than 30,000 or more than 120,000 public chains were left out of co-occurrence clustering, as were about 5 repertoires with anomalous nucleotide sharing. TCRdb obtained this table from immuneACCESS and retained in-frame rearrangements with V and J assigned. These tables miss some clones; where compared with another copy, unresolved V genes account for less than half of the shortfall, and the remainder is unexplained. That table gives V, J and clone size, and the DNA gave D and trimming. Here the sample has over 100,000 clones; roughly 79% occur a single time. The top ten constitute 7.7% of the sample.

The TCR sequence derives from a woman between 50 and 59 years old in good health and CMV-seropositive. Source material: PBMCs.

CDR3 protein: CASSLLAGGPFGANVLTF. In nucleotides, the sequence is TGTGCCAGCAGTTTACTAGCGGGGGGGCCGTTTGGGGCCAACGTCCTGACTTTC. This chain joins TRBV28 to TRBJ2-6, and TRBD2 aligns with 12 junction nucleotides. There are 18 amino acids in the CDR3, from cysteine to phenylalanine inclusive. Left in the record is the CDR3 DNA by itself, 54 bases read in frame from the first base. From V the trimming removes 2 bases and from J it removes 3 bases, while the gene matches leave 5 bases of the junction unaccounted for. According to the germline V gene, CDR1 reads MDHEN and CDR2 reads SYDVKM.